This T cell receptor (beta chain) is from a study of type 1 regulatory T cells. About the study: An in vitro protocol generated T-allo10, a Tr1-enriched, alloantigen-specific CD4 T cell product.

The CDR3 contains 16 residues. Per germline, CDR1 SGHTA and CDR2 FQGNSA. V gave up 5 bases and J gave up 1 base; unmatched junction bases: 10. From the reads, TCRdb called clonotypes with MiXCR, one entry per CDR3 protein. The sample has some 100,000 distinct CDR3 sequences; around a third are singletons. The TCR was taken from a human donor in good health. The sequenced sample consisted of CD4+ T cells, either the whole sample or a sorted fraction (not recorded which). This chain uses TRBV7-2 with TRBJ2-5; 7 nucleotides match TRBD2. The CDR3 loop is CASSIVKGTIQETQYF. In DNA, the CDR3 is TGTGCCAGCAGCATAGTTAAGGGGACTATCCAAGAGACCCAGTACTTC.